These 18 T cell receptor beta chains share one sample of origin, sequenced in a study of neurological immune-mediated disorders. TCRdb ran MiXCR on the 5' RACE reads and lists one entry per CDR3 protein. The data show about 22,000 distinct CDR3 sequences, 5% to 7% seen once. Sequenced input: CD8+ T cells from blood. Receptors originate from a man aged 18 to 35 in good health.

This clonotype has at least ten counts. The chain couples TRBV4-1 to TRBJ2-3, with a possible D match to TRBD2 (5 bases). V lost 1 base, J lost 0 bases, and 8 bases lay in between. Germline V gene data show CDR1 as MGHRA and CDR2 as YSYEKL. The CDR3 consists of 15 residues. The CDR3 coding sequence is TGCGCCAGCAGCCAAGGGTGGACTAGCACAGATACGCAGTATTTT. Its translation: CASSQGWTSTDTQYF.

This clonotype appeared many times. Here the CDR3 reads CASSSMTGVGADTQYF. CDR3 DNA: TGCGCCAGCAGCTCGATGACAGGGGTAGGAGCAGATACGCAGTATTTT. V is TRBV5-1 and J is TRBJ2-3; TRBD1 aligns across 8 bases. Trimming cost V 3 bases and J 4 bases; bases outside gene matches: 10. Germline V gene lookup returns CDR1 SGHRS and CDR2 YFSETQ. The CDR3 spans 16 residues.

This clonotype was detected many times. The chain joins TRBV3-1 to TRBJ2-5, with TRBD2 as a possible D gene (5 bases). CDR1 and CDR2 from the germline V gene are LGHDT and YNNKEL (reference sequence). The CDR3 has 15 residues. Trimming pared 4 bases from V and 3 bases from J, leaving 15 bases between. The CDR3 here is CASSPRGGFKETQYF. The CDR3 nucleotides read TGTGCCAGCAGCCCTCGTGGAGGCTTTAAAGAGACCCAGTACTTC.

This clonotype was recorded many times. The chain couples TRBV7-2 to TRBJ2-5; 8 nucleotides agree with TRBD1. The germline V gene encodes CDR1 SGHTA and CDR2 FQGNSA. V was clipped by 5 bases and J by 5 bases; unmatched bases: 4. The CDR3 has 13 residues. The CDR3 nucleotides read TGTGCCAGCAGCCTATGGACAGGGGAGACCCAGTACTTC. Its translation is CASSLWTGETQYF.

This clonotype was observed at least ten times. The rearrangement joins TRBV7-2 to TRBJ1-2; TRBD1 might be the D (5 bases). The CDR3 is made up of 12 amino acids. V was cut by 3 bases and J by 8 bases, with 10 bases left in between. Germline V CDR1 and CDR2: SGHTA, FQGNSA. CDR3 nucleotides: TGTGCCAGCAGCTTCCAGGGTTACGGCTACACCTTC. Translating it yields CASSFQGYGYTF.

This clonotype was recorded at least ten times. This sequence joins TRBV7-9 and TRBJ2-3, with 8 nucleotides matching TRBD2. V lost 6 bases, J lost 6 bases, and 11 bases stayed unmatched. This CDR3 contains 15 residues. Germline lookup yields CDR1 SEHNR and CDR2 FQNEAQ (reference sequence). The CDR3 loop is CASRGIGRGDDTQYF. For the CDR3, the DNA is TGTGCCAGCAGAGGTATAGGGCGGGGGGACGATACGCAGTATTTT.

This clonotype was detected many times. This chain connects TRBV6-5 to TRBJ2-2, with unresolved D. Looked up from germline, CDR1 is MNHEY and CDR2 is SVGAGI. CDR3 length equals 13 residues. V was cut by 5 bases and J by 8 bases, with 12 bases left in between. CDR3 sequence: CASSQVPGGELFF. CDR3 in DNA: TGTGCCAGCAGTCAAGTCCCCGGGGGGGAGCTGTTTTTT.

This clonotype occurred many times. V and J are TRBV7-9 and TRBJ2-7; no clear D. Trimming took 0 bases from V and 7 from J, leaving 7 bases between them. Looked up from germline, CDR1 is SEHNR and CDR2 is FQNEAQ (reference sequence). CDR3 size: 12 residues. CDR3 loop: CASSLAVVEQYF. As DNA, the CDR3 is TGTGCCAGCAGCTTAGCCGTGGTGGAGCAGTACTTC.

The chain links TRBV6-6 to TRBJ2-3; tentatively, D is TRBD1 (7 bases). The germline gives CDR1 MNHNY, CDR2 SVGAGI (reference sequence). This CDR3 is built from 18 residues. The V gene lost 2 bases and the J gene lost 2 bases, with 20 bases spanning the gap. The CDR3 DNA is TGTGCCAGCAGTTACACGTTGTGGCAGGGGGGAAACACAGATACGCAGTATTTT. Protein: CASSYTLWQGGNTDTQYF.

This clonotype was counted at least ten times. This sequence joins TRBV5-1 and TRBJ2-7; maybe TRBD1 (6 bases). Trimming pared 3 bases from V and 0 bases from J, leaving 19 bases between. This CDR3 has 17 amino acids. The germline gives CDR1 SGHRS, CDR2 YFSETQ. The CDR3 protein is CASSYIGQTTLSYEQYF. The CDR3 nucleotides read TGCGCCAGCAGCTACATCGGACAGACAACGCTCTCCTACGAGCAGTACTTC.

This clonotype was recorded at least ten times. This chain uses TRBV6-5 with TRBJ1-1; D might be TRBD1 (6 bases). Trimming took 9 bases from V and 3 from J, leaving 20 bases between them. The CDR3 length is 15 residues. The germline V gene encodes CDR1 MNHEY and CDR2 SVGAGI. The CDR3 here is CASNSGGGFDTEAFF. The CDR3 bases are TGTGCCAGTAATTCAGGAGGGGGGTTTGACACTGAAGCTTTCTTT.

The table lists this clonotype with many counts. The V gene is TRBV5-5, the J gene TRBJ1-1; maybe TRBD1 (6 bases). CDR1 SGHKS and CDR2 YYEKEE come from the germline V gene (reference sequence). V lost 1 base and J lost 8, with 15 bases in between. CDR3 length: 14 amino acids. The DNA of the CDR3 is TGTGCCAGCAGCTTGTCCCGGGGGCCACCGGAAGCTTTCTTT. Translated: CASSLSRGPPEAFF. The whole variable domain, filled in from reference TRBV5-5 and TRBJ1-1, reads DAGVTQSPTHLIKTRGQQVTLRCSPISGHKSVSWYQQVLGQGPQFIFQYYEKEERGRGNFPDRFSARQFPNYSSELNVNALLLGDSALYLCASSLSRGPPEAFFGQGTRLTVV.

This clonotype was found many times. The V call is TRBV14, the J call TRBJ2-1; the D gene is possibly TRBD1 (6 bases). Germline values: CDR1 SGHDN, CDR2 FVKESK. Trimming took 0 bases from V and 4 from J, leaving 10 bases between them. This CDR3 region has 15 residues. CDR3 coding DNA: TGTGCCAGCAGCCAAGATACAGGGCCGTACAATGAGCAGTTCTTC. This codes for CASSQDTGPYNEQFF.

This clonotype was recorded many times. The J gene is TRBJ2-5, the V gene TRBV27; D unclear. The CDR3 loop spans 11 amino acids. Germline CDR1 and CDR2: MNHEY and SMNVEV (reference sequence). V was trimmed by 4 bases and J by 4 bases, leaving 4 bases between them. The CDR3 region is CASSWGETQYF. In nucleotides, the CDR3 is TGTGCCAGCAGTTGGGGAGAGACCCAGTACTTC.

This clonotype has ten or more counts. This chain uses TRBV7-6 with TRBJ2-5; D unclear. CDR1 and CDR2 (germline): SGHVS, FNYEAQ. This CDR3 is built from 15 residues. V was cut by 0 bases and J by 2 bases, with 10 bases left in between. In nucleotides, the CDR3 is TGTGCCAGCAGCTTAGCCGGCAGGAGACAAGAGACCCAGTACTTC. It translates to CASSLAGRRQETQYF.

In this sample, this clonotype turned up many times. The rearrangement joins TRBV6-1 to TRBJ2-3, with TRBD2 as a possible D gene (5 bases). The CDR3 length is 14 residues. The germline V gene has CDR1 MNHNS and CDR2 SASEGT. V was cut by 7 bases and J by 2 bases, with 13 bases left in between. This CDR3 reads CASNLDLYTDTQYF. The DNA of the CDR3 is TGTGCCAGCAACCTGGACTTATACACAGATACGCAGTATTTT.

Many counts were recorded for this clonotype. This chain connects TRBV5-1 to TRBJ1-1; possibly TRBD1 for D (5 bases). Germline assignment: CDR1 SGHRS and CDR2 YFSETQ. V dropped 1 base and J dropped 3 bases, with 19 bases sitting between them. This CDR3 spans 17 amino acids. CDR3 nucleotides: TGCGCCAGCAGCTTGAGTTGGGGGGGAGGTGTTTACACTGAAGCTTTCTTT. Amino acid sequence: CASSLSWGGGVYTEAFF.

This clonotype was observed at least ten times. The rearrangement links TRBV12-3 or TRBV12-4 to TRBJ2-5, with 14 bases that match TRBD2. With 5 bases clipped from V and 0 bases from J, the junction kept 2 bases outside the gene matches. This CDR3 has 16 amino acids. In DNA, the CDR3 is TGTGCCAGCAGTCGACTAGCGGGGGGGAACCAAGAGACCCAGTACTTC. As protein: CASSRLAGGNQETQYF.